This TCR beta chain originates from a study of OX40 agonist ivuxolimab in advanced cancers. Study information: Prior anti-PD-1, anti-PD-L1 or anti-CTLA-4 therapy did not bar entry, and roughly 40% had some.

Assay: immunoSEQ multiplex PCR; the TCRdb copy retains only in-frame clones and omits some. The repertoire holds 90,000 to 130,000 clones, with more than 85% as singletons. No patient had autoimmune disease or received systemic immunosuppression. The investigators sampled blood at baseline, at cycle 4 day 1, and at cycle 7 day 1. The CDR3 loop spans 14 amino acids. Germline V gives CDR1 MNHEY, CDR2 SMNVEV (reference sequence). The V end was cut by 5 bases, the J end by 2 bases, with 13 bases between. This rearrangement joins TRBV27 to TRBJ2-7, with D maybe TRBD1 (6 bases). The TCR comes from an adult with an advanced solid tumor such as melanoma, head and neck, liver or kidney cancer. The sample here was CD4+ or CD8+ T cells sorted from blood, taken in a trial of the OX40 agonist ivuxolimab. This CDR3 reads CASSLVGGPYEQYF. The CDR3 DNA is TGTGCCAGCAGTCTGGTAGGGGGTCCCTACGAGCAGTACTTC.